What follows are 30 T cell receptor beta chains derived from one specimen sequenced in a study of blood T cell repertoires in COVID-19 (dated by TCRdb to the early 2020s). Receptor libraries were prepared by the immunoSEQ multiplex PCR assay. TCRdb stores this immuneACCESS table with in-frame sequences only. Part of the clones is absent; in the studies checked, under half of the shortfall reflects unresolved V genes, and no reason is known for the rest. The sample profile shows around 140,000 clones; roughly 89% of them were found once. Around 18% of the sample is taken by the ten largest. What was sequenced was peripheral blood. These receptors all stem from a man between 50 and 59 years old with active or convalescent COVID-19.

This clone was observed once. The chain employs TRBV11-3 and TRBJ2-3, with D possibly TRBD2 on 6 matching bases. Germline V gene lookup returns CDR1 SGHNT and CDR2 YENEEA. Trimming pared 4 bases from V and 2 bases from J, leaving 13 bases between. The CDR3 is made up of 15 amino acids. Here the CDR3 DNA reads TGTGCCAGCAGCTCCAGTGGGGGGACCACAGATACGCAGTATTTT. It specifies CASSSSGGTTDTQYF.

The chain recombines TRBV27 with TRBJ2-4; TRBD1 is a possible D gene (5 bases). Trimming took off 6 bases at V and 7 bases at J, with 13 bases between the two ends. The CDR3 sequence is 13 residues long. Germline CDR1 is MNHEY and CDR2 is SMNVEV (reference sequence). The chain's CDR3 is CASRGQGINIQYF. As DNA, the CDR3 is TGTGCCAGCAGGGGGCAGGGTATCAACATTCAGTACTTC.

This clone was observed a handful of times. The rearrangement links TRBV27 to TRBJ1-2; no clear D. The CDR3 is 15 amino acids. The germline V gene has CDR1 MNHEY and CDR2 SMNVEV (reference sequence). Trimming cost V 4 bases and J 1 base, with 13 bases left between them. The CDR3 sequence: CASSSYVRDNYGYTF. For the CDR3, the DNA is TGTGCCAGCAGTTCCTATGTCCGGGATAACTATGGCTACACCTTC.

The V gene is TRBV18, the J gene TRBJ1-2; D is possibly TRBD1 (5 bases). Germline CDR1 is KGHSH and CDR2 is LQKENI. V lost 3 bases and J lost 1, with 12 bases in between. This CDR3 contains 15 residues. Written as DNA, the CDR3 is TGTGCCAGCTCACCGGCGGGACGGAATAACTATGGCTACACCTTC. Amino acid sequence: CASSPAGRNNYGYTF.

This clone was observed once. This sequence joins TRBV19 and TRBJ2-3; 15 bases match TRBD2. Per germline, CDR1 LNHDA and CDR2 SQIVND (reference sequence). This CDR3 has 16 amino acids. The V segment lost 4 bases and the J segment 5 bases; nucleotides outside the gene matches: 4. The CDR3 is CASSTRTSGGEDTQYF. The CDR3 bases are TGTGCCAGTAGTACCCGGACTAGCGGGGGGGAAGATACGCAGTATTTT. The full variable domain, in which reference TRBV19 and TRBJ2-3 provide the parts outside the CDR3, is DGGITQSPKYLFRKEGQNVTLSCEQNLNHDAMYWYRQDPGQGLRLIYYSQIVNDFQKGDIAEGYSVSREKKESFPLTVTSAQKNPTAFYLCASSTRTSGGEDTQYFGPGTRLTVL.

The chain recombines TRBV5-8 with TRBJ2-1, with TRBD2 identical over 8 bases. Germline CDR1 is SGHTS and CDR2 is YDEGEE. The length of the CDR3 is 16 residues. Unmatched junction bases numbered 10, after V lost 3 bases and J lost 5 bases. CDR3 loop: CASSWATSGIDNEQFF. The CDR3 coding sequence is TGTGCCAGCAGCTGGGCCACTAGCGGAATTGACAATGAGCAGTTCTTC.

This clone was counted between two and nine times. The chain combines TRBV7-2 with TRBJ1-3, with TRBD1 matching 7 bases. Germline assignment: CDR1 SGHTA and CDR2 FQGNSA. The trim removed 5 bases at V and 0 bases at J, leaving 7 bases unmatched. CDR3 length: 16 amino acids. CDR3 DNA sequence: TGTGCCAGCAGCGTAACAGGGGAGAACTCTGGAAACACCATATATTTT. Protein product: CASSVTGENSGNTIYF. Variable domain in full (rest from reference TRBV7-2 and TRBJ1-3): GAGVSQSPSNKVTEKGKDVELRCDPISGHTALYWYRQSLGQGLEFLIYFQGNSAPDKSGLPSDRFSAERTGGSVSTLTIQRTQQEDSAVYLCASSVTGENSGNTIYFGEGSWLTVV.

As DNA, the CDR3 is TGTGCCAGCAGCCCATTAGGCGGGGGAGCAGATATTCAAGAGACCCAGTACTTC. It specifies CASSPLGGGADIQETQYF. The chain recombines TRBV7-2 with TRBJ2-5, with 7 bases fitting TRBD2. J gave up 2 bases and V 5 bases, and 17 bases lay outside the gene matches. This CDR3 is built from 18 residues. The germline gives CDR1 SGHTA, CDR2 FQGNSA.

The chain joins TRBV5-1 to TRBJ2-3, with 7 bases that match TRBD1. Germline V gene sequence: CDR1 SGHRS, CDR2 YFSETQ. V was clipped by 4 bases and J by 2 bases; unmatched bases: 7. The CDR3 consists of 15 residues. CDR3 residues: CASSRMGQLTDTQYF. As DNA, the CDR3 is TGCGCCAGCAGCAGAATGGGACAGCTCACAGATACGCAGTATTTT.

The chain recombines TRBV6-1 with TRBJ2-7, with a tentative D call TRBD1 (7 bases). This CDR3 has 15 residues. Germline V CDR1 and CDR2: MNHNS, SASEGT. V gave up 1 base and J gave up 2 bases, with 12 bases separating them. The DNA for the CDR3 is TGTGCCAGCAGTGAAGGCGGGACAGCCACCTACGAGCAGTACTTC. Translated: CASSEGGTATYEQYF.

The chain links TRBV24-1 to TRBJ2-7; 13 bases agree with TRBD2. J gave up 4 bases and V 4 bases, and 6 bases lay outside the gene matches. The CDR3 extends over 16 amino acids. Germline values: CDR1 KGHDR, CDR2 SFDVKD. This CDR3 reads CATSDSGTSGEYEQYF. The CDR3 bases are TGTGCCACCAGTGACTCCGGGACTAGCGGGGAATACGAGCAGTACTTC.

This clone turned up a few times. The rearrangement links TRBV6-5 to TRBJ1-1; possible D gene TRBD1, 5 bases. V lost 1 base and J 0 bases, leaving 9 bases between the germline ends. CDR3 length: 15 residues. In germline, CDR1 is MNHEY, CDR2 SVGAGI. CDR3 nucleotides: TGTGCCAGCAGTTACTTTGGACAAATGAACACTGAAGCTTTCTTT. Translated: CASSYFGQMNTEAFF.

This chain joins TRBV18 and TRBJ2-7, with 16 bases fitting TRBD2. This CDR3 has 17 residues. The germline V gene encodes CDR1 KGHSH and CDR2 LQKENI. V was clipped by 3 bases and J by 3 bases; unmatched bases: 5. The CDR3 DNA is TGTGCCAGCTCACCTTCGGGACTAGCGGGAGGGCGCTACGAGCAGTACTTC. Its translation: CASSPSGLAGGRYEQYF.

The chain is built from TRBV5-5 and TRBJ1-5; D unresolved. The CDR3 spans 15 residues. CDR1 and CDR2 (germline): SGHKS, YYEKEE (reference sequence). V lost 1 base to trimming and J lost 2 bases, with 10 bases between them. The CDR3 loop is CASSLNLPGNQPQHF. The DNA for the CDR3 is TGTGCCAGCAGCTTGAATTTACCGGGCAATCAGCCCCAGCATTTT.

The V gene is TRBV5-4, the J gene TRBJ2-3; 7 bases align to TRBD2. The CDR3 consists of 12 residues. V dropped 3 bases and J dropped 8; count of bases not matched to a gene: 3. CDR1 SGHNT and CDR2 YYREEE come from the germline V gene (reference sequence). CDR3: CASSYWEGTQYF. Here the CDR3 DNA reads TGTGCCAGCAGCTACTGGGAGGGTACGCAGTATTTT.

This rearrangement joins TRBV7-2 to TRBJ2-3, with D possibly being TRBD2 (7 bases). This CDR3 comprises 16 residues. Between the trimmed V and J ends, which lost 0 bases and 3 bases, there was a span of 13 bases. Germline V gene sequence: CDR1 SGHTA, CDR2 FQGNSA. CDR3 residues: CASSLALGGQTDTQYF. For the CDR3, the DNA is TGTGCCAGCAGCTTAGCGCTGGGGGGGCAAACAGATACGCAGTATTTT.

The rearrangement joins TRBV3-1 (or the pseudogene TRBV3-2) to TRBJ1-1; 9 bases fit TRBD1. J lost 4 bases, V lost 4 bases, and 4 bases had no gene match. In germline, CDR1 is LGHDT, CDR2 YNNKEL (reference sequence). There are 14 residues in the CDR3. CDR3 DNA: TGTGCCAGCAGCCCAGGGACAGGGCCCACTGAAGCTTTCTTT. Residues: CASSPGTGPTEAFF.

The CDR3 protein is CASTERVRSYEQYF. The CDR3 nucleotides read TGTGCCAGCACCGAGCGAGTGCGGTCCTACGAGCAGTACTTC. V is TRBV6-5 and J is TRBJ2-7; D unclear. Per the germline V gene, CDR1 is MNHEY and CDR2 is SVGAGI. V lost 7 bases and J 1 base, leaving 14 bases between the germline ends. CDR3 length: 14 amino acids.

The gene calls are TRBV2 and TRBJ2-7; D unclear. The CDR3 contains 13 residues. Germline CDR1 and CDR2: SNHLY and FYNNEI. V dropped 2 bases and J dropped 7 bases, with 12 bases sitting between them. CDR3 amino acids: CASSEFYRPEQYF. The CDR3 region has the DNA TGTGCCAGCAGTGAATTCTACCGCCCGGAGCAGTACTTC. Combining the CDR3 with reference TRBV2 and TRBJ2-7 gives the whole variable domain EPEVTQTPSHQVTQMGQEVILRCVPISNHLYFYWYRQILGQKVEFLVSFYNNEISEKSEIFDDQFSVERPDGSNFTLKIRSTKLEDSAMYFCASSEFYRPEQYFGPGTRLTVT.

This clone was seen a handful of times. The chain uses TRBV30 and TRBJ1-4, with D tentatively TRBD1 (5 bases). V gave up 2 bases and J gave up 8 bases, with 12 bases separating them. Per the germline V gene, CDR1 is GTSNPN and CDR2 is SVGIG (reference sequence). The CDR3 extends over 13 amino acids. CDR3 loop: CAWSPDISEKLFF. The CDR3 DNA follows: TGTGCCTGGAGTCCGGACATCTCCGAAAAACTGTTTTTT.

The CDR3 sequence is CASSFRASSGNTIYF. CDR3 nucleotides: TGTGCCAGCAGTTTCAGGGCTTCCTCTGGAAACACCATATATTTT. The V gene is TRBV27, the J gene TRBJ1-3; a possible D gene is TRBD1 (5 bases). The CDR3 contains 15 residues. Per germline, CDR1 MNHEY and CDR2 SMNVEV (reference sequence). V lost 3 bases and J 0 bases, leaving 9 bases between the germline ends.

The rearrangement links TRBV7-9 to TRBJ1-3; TRBD1 aligns across 7 bases. CDR1 is SEHNR, CDR2 FQNEAQ, per germline (reference sequence). V shed 5 bases and J 0 bases; nucleotides not matched to a gene: 22. CDR3 size: 21 residues. CDR3 protein: CASSTTAIDRDQMISGNTIYF. CDR3 nucleotide sequence: TGTGCCAGCAGCACCACGGCGATTGACAGGGACCAAATGATCTCTGGAAACACCATATATTTT. The full variable domain, rest sourced from reference TRBV7-9 and TRBJ1-3, is DTGVSQNPRHKITKRGQNVTFRCDPISEHNRLYWYRQTLGQGPEFLTYFQNEAQLEKSRLLSDRFSAERPKGSFSTLEIQRTEQGDSAMYLCASSTTAIDRDQMISGNTIYFGEGSWLTVV.

The chain joins TRBV5-4 to TRBJ2-5; D unclear. Germline V gene sequence: CDR1 SGHNT, CDR2 YYREEE (reference sequence). Trimming removed 0 bases from V and 2 bases from J, with 5 bases in between. CDR3 length: 13 amino acids. Here the CDR3 reads CASSLARQETQYF. CDR3 coding DNA: TGTGCCAGCAGCTTGGCACGGCAAGAGACCCAGTACTTC. The full variable domain, its missing parts supplied by reference TRBV5-4 and TRBJ2-5, is ETGVTQSPTHLIKTRGQQVTLRCSSQSGHNTVSWYQQALGQGPQFIFQYYREEENGRGNFPPRFSGLQFPNYSSELNVNALELDDSALYLCASSLARQETQYFGPGTRLLVL.

The chain has TRBV10-3 and TRBJ1-6, with D perhaps matching TRBD1 (5 bases). Germline lookup yields CDR1 ENHRY and CDR2 SYGVKD. The CDR3 loop spans 14 amino acids. Trimming shortened V by 2 bases and J by 10 bases, and 12 bases separated the two germline ends. Written as DNA, the CDR3 is TGTGCCATCAGTGAGGGACTAGGGGCCTCACCCCTCCACTTT. Protein: CAISEGLGASPLHF.

This sequence joins TRBV9 and TRBJ2-5; 8 nucleotides agree with TRBD1. Looked up from germline, CDR1 is SGDLS and CDR2 is YYNGEE. V was clipped by 0 bases and J by 2 bases; unmatched bases: 6. The length of the CDR3 is 16 residues. CDR3 coding DNA: TGTGCCAGCAGCGTAGGGTGGACAGGGCCTCAAGAGACCCAGTACTTC. Encoded protein: CASSVGWTGPQETQYF.

The rearrangement joins TRBV18 to TRBJ1-1; 8 bases line up with TRBD1. From germline, CDR1 is KGHSH and CDR2 LQKENI. CDR3 length equals 13 residues. V was clipped by 5 bases and J by 4 bases; unmatched bases: 3. CDR3 nucleotide sequence: TGTGCCAGCTCAACTACAGGGGGCACTGAAGCTTTCTTT. Translation: CASSTTGGTEAFF.

The chain has TRBV7-6 and TRBJ2-1; D gene ambiguous. With 3 bases removed from V and 0 bases from J, the gap between germline ends came to 6 bases. The CDR3 spans 14 residues. Per the germline V gene, CDR1 is SGHVS and CDR2 is FNYEAQ. The CDR3 nucleotides are TGTGCCAGCAGCTTGACAAGCTCCTACAATGAGCAGTTCTTC. Translation gives CASSLTSSYNEQFF.

This clone was counted a single time. The CDR3 protein is CASSYGASERGYTF. The CDR3 bases are TGTGCCAGCAGTTACGGGGCAAGTGAAAGGGGCTACACCTTC. The genes are TRBV6-5 and TRBJ1-2, with D perhaps TRBD1 (5 bases). This CDR3 spans 14 amino acids. CDR1 MNHEY and CDR2 SVGAGI come from the germline V gene. The V end was cut by 2 bases, the J end by 8 bases, with 15 bases between.

The chain carries TRBV7-6 and TRBJ2-1; D remains unclear. Germline V gene data show CDR1 as SGHVS and CDR2 as FNYEAQ. This CDR3 contains 17 residues. Trimming shortened V by 3 bases and J by 0 bases, and 15 bases separated the two germline ends. For the CDR3, the DNA is TGTGCCAGCAGCTTGTTCCTAGTCGATAGCTCCTACAATGAGCAGTTCTTC. It codes for CASSLFLVDSSYNEQFF.

J is TRBJ2-3 and V is TRBV10-1, with D maybe TRBD2 (5 bases). This CDR3 region has 13 residues. With 3 bases removed from V and 4 bases from J, the gap between germline ends came to 8 bases. Germline-derived CDR1 and CDR2 are WNHNN and SYGVQD (reference sequence). This CDR3 is CASSDGVADTQYF. The CDR3 DNA follows: TGCGCCAGCAGTGACGGGGTGGCAGATACGCAGTATTTT.